This TCR beta chain was sequenced for a study of molecular identifiers for immune sequencing clone quantification. Sorting isolated naive CD8 T cells as CD8+CD4-CCR7+CD45RA+ events. MiXCR, run by TCRdb on the PCR reads, gives a single entry per CDR3 protein. The data show some 580,000 distinct CDR3 sequences, around 25% seen once. Regarding the study as a whole: Clones that exceeded 20 RNA copies held over 97% of effector molecules, yet under 1% in naive cells.

Germline lookup yields CDR1 MGHRA and CDR2 YSYEKL. With 6 bases removed from V and 15 bases from J, the gap between germline ends came to 15 bases. The CDR3 has 11 amino acids. This clonotype was recorded many times. Its specificity is not known. The origin of this receptor is a human donor in good health. Some libraries in this study had Jurkat cell RNA spiked in. J is TRBJ2-1 and V is TRBV4-1; D unresolved. Sequences were obtained from naive CD8+ T cells from blood, with Jurkat cell RNA spiked in. As for subset: FACS-sorted CD8+CD4-CCR7+CD45RA+ naive T cells. CDR3 coding DNA: TGCGCCAGCAGTTCTGGCCCCCGGGTGTTCTTC. Its translation: CASSSGPRVFF.